Each of the 28 T cell receptor beta chains below was sequenced from the same sample in a study of blood T cell repertoires in COVID-19. Profiled with immunoSEQ multiplex PCR; TCRdb holds only in-frame clones, not every one. The repertoire holds 40,000 to 50,000 clones, with roughly nine tenths as singletons. Material: peripheral blood. The receptor source for this set is a human donor in a cohort sampled during active COVID-19.

This clone was picked up one time. This chain links TRBV3-1 (or the pseudogene TRBV3-2) with TRBJ2-1; 11 bases align to TRBD2. This CDR3 has 17 amino acids. Trimming at V came to 0 bases and at J to 10 bases, leaving 11 bases not matched to a gene. Germline CDR1 and CDR2: LGHDT and YNNKEL (reference sequence). CDR3 sequence (DNA): TGTGCCAGCAGCCAAGATTTTGCTAGCGGGAGGAGTAGGGAGCAGTTCTTC. Encoded protein: CASSQDFASGRSREQFF.

This rearrangement joins TRBV2 to TRBJ1-6; 9 bases map to TRBD1. Germline V CDR1 and CDR2: SNHLY, FYNNEI. Trimming took 5 bases from V and 7 from J; bases not matched to a gene: 3. The CDR3 is made up of 14 amino acids. Here the CDR3 DNA reads TGTGCCAGCAGTACAGGGGGCGCCAATTCACCCCTCCACTTT. It yields the protein CASSTGGANSPLHF.

V gene TRBV7-6 combines with J gene TRBJ2-2; tentative D call: TRBD1 (6 bases). The CDR3 spans 14 residues. Germline lookup yields CDR1 SGHVS and CDR2 FNYEAQ. Trimming removed 4 bases from V and 4 bases from J, with 10 bases in between. CDR3 amino acids: CASSSLGGTGELFF. CDR3 sequence (DNA): TGTGCCAGCAGCTCTTTAGGGGGCACCGGGGAGCTGTTTTTT.

The rearrangement links TRBV5-1 to TRBJ2-5, with 10 bases fitting TRBD1. The J call is uncertain, as TRBJ2-7 better fits the DNA end. This CDR3 comprises 15 residues. CDR1 is SGHRS and CDR2 is YFSETQ in the germline V gene. As DNA, the CDR3 is TGCGCCAGCAGCTTGACGGGACAGGGGTCCTACGAGCAGTACTTC. It is translated as CASSLTGQGSYEQYF.

V usage is TRBV5-8 and J usage is TRBJ1-2, with D possibly being TRBD1 (6 bases). Deletions cut 1 base from V and 2 bases from J, with 12 bases between. The CDR3 extends over 15 amino acids. Germline V gene sequence: CDR1 SGHTS, CDR2 YDEGEE. The CDR3 nucleotides are TGTGCCAGCAGCTTGCTGGGACACCGGAACTATGGCTACACCTTC. Translated: CASSLLGHRNYGYTF.

This chain joins TRBV5-4 and TRBJ2-1; 7 positions match TRBD2. CDR1 is SGHNT and CDR2 is YYREEE in the germline V gene (reference sequence). Unmatched junction bases numbered 12, after V lost 3 bases and J lost 6 bases. CDR3 length: 16 amino acids. The CDR3 region has the DNA TGTGCCAGCAGCTCCGCCAGAGCGGGAACGGCCAATGAGCAGTTCTTC. This gives the protein CASSSARAGTANEQFF.

The gene calls are TRBV27 and TRBJ1-2; the match to TRBD1 covers 7 bases. The germline V gene has CDR1 MNHEY and CDR2 SMNVEV (reference sequence). The length of the CDR3 is 18 residues. The trim removed 6 bases at V and 3 bases at J, leaving 19 bases unmatched. This CDR3 is CASSIPQGGRSFYYGYTF. In DNA, the CDR3 is TGTGCCAGCAGCATCCCCCAGGGGGGTCGGTCCTTCTACTATGGCTACACCTTC.

The sample holds one count of this clone. The chain uses TRBV6-5 and TRBJ1-6, with D hard to call. Trimming removed 6 bases from V and 8 bases from J, with 14 bases in between. This CDR3 contains 14 residues. The V gene's germline CDR1 is MNHEY and CDR2 SVGAGI. The CDR3 sequence is CASRLLTLDSPLHF. The CDR3, as DNA: TGTGCCAGCAGGCTATTAACGTTGGATTCACCCCTCCACTTT.

This chain links TRBV5-5 with TRBJ1-1, with 8 nucleotides matching TRBD1. The CDR3 totals 14 residues. Unmatched junction bases numbered 12, after V lost 4 bases and J lost 10 bases. The germline V gene has CDR1 SGHKS and CDR2 YYEKEE (reference sequence). The CDR3 DNA is TGTGCCAGCAGCGGAACGGGACAGGCCTTAGCAGCTTTCTTT. It is translated as CASSGTGQALAAFF.

J is TRBJ2-1 and V is TRBV4-1; 10 positions match TRBD2. This CDR3 is built from 16 residues. Germline CDR1 is MGHRA and CDR2 is YSYEKL. V shed 4 bases, J shed 8 bases, and the junction held 11 bases outside the gene matches. CDR3: CASSPLGTSGTDEQFF. In DNA, the CDR3 is TGCGCCAGCAGCCCCTTGGGCACTAGCGGGACTGATGAGCAGTTCTTC.

This chain links TRBV27 with TRBJ1-5; 9 bases align to TRBD1. Germline V gives CDR1 MNHEY, CDR2 SMNVEV (reference sequence). This CDR3 region has 15 residues. Unmatched junction bases numbered 6, after V lost 5 bases and J lost 4 bases. The DNA for the CDR3 is TGTGCCAGCAGTCCCCGGGACAGGGCGAATCAGCCCCAGCATTTT. The encoded protein is CASSPRDRANQPQHF.

The chain combines TRBV9 with TRBJ2-7; a weak D match, TRBD2 (7 bases). Deletions cut 7 bases from V and 2 bases from J, with 13 bases between. CDR3 length: 13 amino acids. The germline CDR1 and CDR2 sequences are SGDLS and YYNGEE. CDR3 sequence reads: CASGQGGAYEQYF. In DNA form, the CDR3 reads TGTGCCAGCGGCCAAGGGGGGGCCTACGAGCAGTACTTC.

The V and J genes are TRBV11-2 and TRBJ2-3; a weak D match, TRBD2 (7 bases). This CDR3 has 16 residues. Germline-derived CDR1 and CDR2 are SGHAT and FQNNGV. V was shortened by 1 base and J by 0 bases, with 11 bases between the two germline ends. CDR3: CASSLGGGASTDTQYF. The CDR3 region has the DNA TGTGCCAGCAGCTTAGGTGGGGGGGCTAGCACAGATACGCAGTATTTT.

The chain uses TRBV5-5 and TRBJ1-2; 12 bases are shared with TRBD1. This CDR3 spans 15 amino acids. Per germline, CDR1 SGHKS and CDR2 YYEKEE (reference sequence). The J segment lost 8 bases and the V segment lost 0 bases, leaving 5 bases of the junction unmatched. This CDR3 is CASSLEGQGASGYTF. CDR3 bases: TGTGCCAGCAGCTTGGAGGGACAGGGGGCGAGCGGCTACACCTTC. Variable domain in full (rest from reference TRBV5-5 and TRBJ1-2): DAGVTQSPTHLIKTRGQQVTLRCSPISGHKSVSWYQQVLGQGPQFIFQYYEKEERGRGNFPDRFSARQFPNYSSELNVNALLLGDSALYLCASSLEGQGASGYTFGSGTRLTVV.

The V and J genes are TRBV5-1 and TRBJ2-2, with 10 bases lining up with TRBD2. Unmatched junction bases numbered 4, after V lost 3 bases and J lost 2 bases. This CDR3 is built from 16 residues. Germline lookup yields CDR1 SGHRS and CDR2 YFSETQ. The CDR3 protein is CASSYASGRNTGELFF. Written as DNA, the CDR3 is TGCGCCAGCAGCTACGCTAGCGGGAGAAACACCGGGGAGCTGTTTTTT.

This chain links TRBV28 with TRBJ1-5; a weak D match, TRBD1 (5 bases). CDR1 is MDHEN, CDR2 SYDVKM, per germline. Between the trimmed V and J ends, which lost 3 bases and 0 bases, there was a span of 12 bases. This CDR3 has 16 residues. The CDR3 reads CASSLPGGGSNQPQHF. In DNA, the CDR3 is TGTGCCAGCAGTTTGCCCGGGGGGGGTAGCAATCAGCCCCAGCATTTT.

The chain has TRBV5-1 and TRBJ2-1; 13 bases are shared with TRBD2. There are 14 residues in the CDR3. The V gene's germline CDR1 is SGHRS and CDR2 YFSETQ. Unmatched junction bases numbered 4, after V lost 4 bases and J lost 9 bases. The CDR3 DNA reads as TGCGCCAGCAGCACTAGCGGGAGGGCCACTGAGCAGTTCTTC. It specifies CASSTSGRATEQFF.

The rearrangement uses TRBV7-2 and TRBJ2-5, with unresolved D. In germline, CDR1 is SGHTA, CDR2 FQGNSA. V was pared by 5 bases and J by 2 bases, with 9 bases between. The CDR3 is made up of 13 amino acids. CDR3 in amino acids: CASSLYSQETQYF. CDR3 DNA sequence: TGTGCCAGCAGCCTCTATTCGCAAGAGACCCAGTACTTC.

This clone came up once. V usage is TRBV18 and J usage is TRBJ2-1, with 7 bases identical to TRBD1. The CDR3 spans 13 residues. Germline lookup yields CDR1 KGHSH and CDR2 LQKENI. Germline trimming cut 6 bases from V and 5 bases from J; bases unmatched to any gene: 4. The CDR3 reads CASSRGQDNEQFF. CDR3 in DNA: TGTGCCAGCTCCCGCGGACAGGACAATGAGCAGTTCTTC. Full variable domain (outside the CDR3, taken from reference TRBV18 and TRBJ2-1): NAGVMQNPRHLVRRRGQEARLRCSPMKGHSHVYWYRQLPEEGLKFMVYLQKENIIDESGMPKERFSAEFPKEGPSILRIQQVVRGDSAAYFCASSRGQDNEQFFGPGTRLTVL.

The rearrangement links TRBV7-2 to TRBJ2-1; 7 nucleotides match TRBD1. CDR3 size: 13 residues. V lost 5 bases and J lost 3; bases outside the gene matches: 1. Germline loops: CDR1 SGHTA, CDR2 FQGNSA. As DNA, the CDR3 is TGTGCCAGCAGCCGGGACAGCTACAATGAGCAGTTCTTC. Translating gives CASSRDSYNEQFF.

This clone was counted only a few times. This rearrangement joins TRBV4-2 to TRBJ2-5; TRBD2 might be the D (6 bases). V dropped 4 bases and J dropped 2 bases, with 11 bases sitting between them. CDR1 and CDR2 from the germline V gene are LGHNA and YNFKEQ. The CDR3 is 14 residues long. The CDR3: CASSRGTRQETQYF. CDR3 DNA sequence: TGTGCCAGCAGCCGGGGGACTCGGCAAGAGACCCAGTACTTC.

Relative to its sample, this clone is medium-sized. The rearrangement uses TRBV5-1 and TRBJ1-1; D is perhaps TRBD1 (6 bases). V shed 5 bases and J shed 8 bases, with 10 bases lying between them. The germline V gene encodes CDR1 SGHRS and CDR2 YFSETQ. CDR3 length equals 11 residues. This chain's CDR3 is CASRSGTEAFF. CDR3 in DNA: TGCGCCAGCAGATCCGGGACAGAAGCTTTCTTT.

Only a few counts were recorded for this clone. The chain employs TRBV7-2 and TRBJ1-4, with D tentatively TRBD1 (6 bases). The V end was cut by 7 bases, the J end by 4 bases, with 13 bases between. The CDR3 sequence is 14 residues long. Germline CDR1 is SGHTA and CDR2 is FQGNSA. The CDR3 sequence: CASTNRAGNEKLFF. In DNA form, the CDR3 reads TGTGCCAGCACTAACAGGGCGGGTAATGAAAAACTGTTTTTT.

This chain connects TRBV7-3 to TRBJ1-6, with 8 bases matching TRBD1. CDR1 SGHTA and CDR2 FQGTGA come from the germline V gene. V was pared by 5 bases and J by 9 bases, with 6 bases of the junction left unmatched. This CDR3 has 14 residues. CDR3 DNA: TGTGCCAGCAGCCCTACAGGGGGGCGTTCACCCCTCCACTTT. It is translated as CASSPTGGRSPLHF.

The rearrangement uses TRBV5-6 and TRBJ1-2; 9 nucleotides align to TRBD1. CDR3 length: 15 residues. Germline CDR1 reads SGHDT; CDR2 reads YYEEEE. Germline trimming cut 0 bases from V and 2 bases from J; bases unmatched to any gene: 2. This chain's CDR3 is CASSLGDRENYGYTF. In nucleotides, the CDR3 is TGTGCCAGCAGCTTGGGGGACAGGGAAAACTATGGCTACACCTTC.

The rearrangement uses TRBV25-1 and TRBJ1-6; D unresolved. This CDR3 is 13 amino acids long. CDR1 is MGHDK, CDR2 SYGVNS, per germline. Between the trimmed V and J ends, which lost 4 bases and 14 bases, there was a span of 15 bases. The CDR3: CASSGYSEFTLHF. The CDR3 DNA reads as TGTGCCAGCAGTGGCTACAGTGAGTTCACCCTCCACTTT.

The chain has TRBV10-1 and TRBJ2-1; 9 nucleotides align to TRBD2. V was pared by 3 bases and J by 4 bases, with 4 bases of the junction left unmatched. The CDR3 loop spans 15 amino acids. Germline CDR1 WNHNN, CDR2 SYGVQD (reference sequence). The CDR3 DNA reads TGCGCCAGCAGTGAAGGAACTAGCGGGTACAATGAGCAGTTCTTC. This codes for CASSEGTSGYNEQFF.

This chain connects TRBV9 to TRBJ1-3, with unresolved D. Trimming took 0 bases from V and 4 from J, leaving 11 bases between them. Germline CDR1 and CDR2: SGDLS and YYNGEE. The CDR3 covers 15 residues. CDR3 residues: CASSVEGAGGNTIYF. Here the CDR3 DNA reads TGTGCCAGCAGCGTAGAGGGTGCGGGAGGAAACACCATATATTTT.